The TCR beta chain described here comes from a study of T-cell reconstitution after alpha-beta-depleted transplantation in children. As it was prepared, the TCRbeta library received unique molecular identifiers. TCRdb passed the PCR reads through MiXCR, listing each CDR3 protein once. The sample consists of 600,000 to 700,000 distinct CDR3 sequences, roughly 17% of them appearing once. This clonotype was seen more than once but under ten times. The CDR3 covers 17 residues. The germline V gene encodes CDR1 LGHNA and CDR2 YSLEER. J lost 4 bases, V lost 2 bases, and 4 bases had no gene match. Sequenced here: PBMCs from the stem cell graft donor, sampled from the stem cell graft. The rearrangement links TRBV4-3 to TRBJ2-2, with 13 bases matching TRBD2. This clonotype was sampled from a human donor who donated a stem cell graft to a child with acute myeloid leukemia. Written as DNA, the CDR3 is TGCGCCAGCAGCCAATCACTAGCGGGGGGGTTCACCGGGGAGCTGTTTTTT. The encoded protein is CASSQSLAGGFTGELFF.